This T cell receptor beta chain was retrieved from a study of human T cells and chemical hapten exposure. Study information: Each patch test put 0.01% DPC on the upper back, and results were read at 6 days.

What the library attached to individual cDNA molecules were unique molecular identifiers. Under the authors' procedure: The median was roughly 100,000 TCRs per sample, ranging roughly 20,000 to 750,000. TCRdb passed the RACE reads through MiXCR, listing each CDR3 protein once. The V and J calls were determined by TCRdb, not by the authors. Among a few hundred thousand distinct CDR3 sequences listed, approximately 4.4% were seen once. In germline, CDR1 is MNHNS, CDR2 SASEGT. The CDR3 contains 15 residues. V lost 3 bases to trimming and J lost 3 bases, with 12 bases between them. Time point described: patch test 1, 2 weeks after DPC sensitization. Treatment in this sample: therapeutic diphenylcyclopropenone sensitization with weekly scalp DPC. For this clonotype: Its antigen is not identified.

General observations from the study: Sensitizing to DPC left TCRs with a frequency above 1 in 1000 unaltered.

V gene TRBV6-1 combines with J gene TRBJ1-5; a possible D gene is TRBD1 (6 bases). The sequencing used whole blood, collected in connection with sensitization to the hapten diphenylcyclopropenone (DPC). This TCR was recovered from a woman aged 50 to 60 with alopecia areata. Some clones in this sample may be carry-over from other donors' samples. DNA for the CDR3: TGTGCCAGCAGTGACCAGGGGCTAGACAATCAGCCCCAGCATTTT. Residues: CASSDQGLDNQPQHF.